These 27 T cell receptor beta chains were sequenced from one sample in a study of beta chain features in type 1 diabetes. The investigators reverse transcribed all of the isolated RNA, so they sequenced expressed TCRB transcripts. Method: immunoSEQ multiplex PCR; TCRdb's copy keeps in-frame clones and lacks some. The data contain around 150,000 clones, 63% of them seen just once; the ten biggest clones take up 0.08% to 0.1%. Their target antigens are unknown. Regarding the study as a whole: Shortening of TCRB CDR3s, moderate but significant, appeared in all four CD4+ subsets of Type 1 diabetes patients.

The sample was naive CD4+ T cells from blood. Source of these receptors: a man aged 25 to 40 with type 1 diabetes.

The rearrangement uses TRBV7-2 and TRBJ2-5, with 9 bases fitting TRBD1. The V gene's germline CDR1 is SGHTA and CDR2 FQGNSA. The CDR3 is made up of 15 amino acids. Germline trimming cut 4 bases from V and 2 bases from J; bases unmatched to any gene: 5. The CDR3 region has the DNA TGTGCCAGCAGCTCCTGGGACAGGGCACAAGAGACCCAGTACTTC. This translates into CASSSWDRAQETQYF.

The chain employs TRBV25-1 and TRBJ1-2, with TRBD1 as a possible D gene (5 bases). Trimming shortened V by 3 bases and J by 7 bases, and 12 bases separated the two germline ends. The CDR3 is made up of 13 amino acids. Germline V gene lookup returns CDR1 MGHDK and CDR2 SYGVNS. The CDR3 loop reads CASSEFGASGYTF. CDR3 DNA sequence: TGTGCCAGCAGTGAGTTCGGGGCGAGTGGCTACACCTTC.

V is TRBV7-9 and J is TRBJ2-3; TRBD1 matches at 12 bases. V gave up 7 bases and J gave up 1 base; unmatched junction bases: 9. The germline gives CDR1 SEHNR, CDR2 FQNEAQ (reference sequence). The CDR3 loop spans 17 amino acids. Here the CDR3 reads CASTPPGQGAGTDTQYF. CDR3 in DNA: TGTGCCAGCACCCCTCCGGGACAGGGGGCAGGCACAGATACGCAGTATTTT. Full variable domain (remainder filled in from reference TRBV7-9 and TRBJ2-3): DTGVSQNPRHKITKRGQNVTFRCDPISEHNRLYWYRQTLGQGPEFLTYFQNEAQLEKSRLLSDRFSAERPKGSFSTLEIQRTEQGDSAMYLCASTPPGQGAGTDTQYFGPGTRLTVL.

CDR3 coding DNA: TGTGCCATCAGTGAGAGCCCAGGGGGACCGAACACTGAAGCTTTCTTT. It encodes CAISESPGGPNTEAFF. This chain joins TRBV10-3 and TRBJ1-1; 7 positions agree with TRBD1. CDR1 is ENHRY and CDR2 is SYGVKD in the germline V gene. The V and J ends lost 2 bases and 1 base, in that order; junction bases with no gene match: 7. The length of the CDR3 is 16 residues.

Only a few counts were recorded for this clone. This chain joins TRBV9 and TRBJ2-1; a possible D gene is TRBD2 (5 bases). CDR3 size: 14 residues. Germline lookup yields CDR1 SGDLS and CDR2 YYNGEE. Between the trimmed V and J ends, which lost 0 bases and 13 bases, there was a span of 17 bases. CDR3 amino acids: CASSVEGEARLQFF. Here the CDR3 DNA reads TGTGCCAGCAGCGTAGAGGGAGAGGCCCGGTTACAGTTCTTC.

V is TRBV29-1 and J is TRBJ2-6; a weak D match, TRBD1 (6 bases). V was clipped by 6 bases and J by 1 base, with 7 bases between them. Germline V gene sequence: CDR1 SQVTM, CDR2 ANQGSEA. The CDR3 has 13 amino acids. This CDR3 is CSVTGSGANVLTF. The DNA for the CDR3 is TGCAGCGTAACAGGGTCTGGGGCCAACGTCCTGACTTTC. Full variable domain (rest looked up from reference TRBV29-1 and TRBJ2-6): SAVISQKPSRDICQRGTSLTIQCQVDSQVTMMFWYRQQPGQSLTLIATANQGSEATYESGFVIDKFPISRPNLTFSTLTVSNMSPEDSSIYLCSVTGSGANVLTFGAGSRLTVL.

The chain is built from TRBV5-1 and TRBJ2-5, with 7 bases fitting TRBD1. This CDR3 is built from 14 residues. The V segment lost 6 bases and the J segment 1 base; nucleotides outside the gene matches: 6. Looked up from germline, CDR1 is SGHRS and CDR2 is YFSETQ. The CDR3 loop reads CASNAGTAQETQYF. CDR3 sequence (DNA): TGCGCCAGCAACGCCGGGACAGCCCAAGAGACCCAGTACTTC.

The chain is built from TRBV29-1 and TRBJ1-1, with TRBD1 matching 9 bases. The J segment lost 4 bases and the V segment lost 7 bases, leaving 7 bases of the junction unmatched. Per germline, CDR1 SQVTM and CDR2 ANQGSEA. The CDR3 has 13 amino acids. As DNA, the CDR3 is TGCAGCGCCGCCGAGGACAGGGGCACTGAAGCTTTCTTT. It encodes CSAAEDRGTEAFF.

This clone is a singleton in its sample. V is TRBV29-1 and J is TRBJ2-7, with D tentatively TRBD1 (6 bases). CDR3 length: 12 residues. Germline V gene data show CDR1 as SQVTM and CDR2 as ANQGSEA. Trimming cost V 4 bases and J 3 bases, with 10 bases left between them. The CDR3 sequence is CSVGGGFYEQYF. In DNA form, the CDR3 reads TGCAGCGTTGGTGGGGGCTTCTACGAGCAGTACTTC.

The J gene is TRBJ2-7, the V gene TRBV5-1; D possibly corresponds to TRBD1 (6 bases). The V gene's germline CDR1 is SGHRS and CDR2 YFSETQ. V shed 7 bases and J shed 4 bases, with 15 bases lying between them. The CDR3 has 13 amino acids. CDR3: CASGYSTGYEQYF. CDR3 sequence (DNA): TGCGCCAGCGGCTATTCGACAGGATACGAGCAGTACTTC. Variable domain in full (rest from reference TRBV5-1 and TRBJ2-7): KAGVTQTPRYLIKTRGQQVTLSCSPISGHRSVSWYQQTPGQGLQFLFEYFSETQRNKGNFPGRFSGRQFSNSRSEMNVSTLELGDSALYLCASGYSTGYEQYFGPGTRLTVT.

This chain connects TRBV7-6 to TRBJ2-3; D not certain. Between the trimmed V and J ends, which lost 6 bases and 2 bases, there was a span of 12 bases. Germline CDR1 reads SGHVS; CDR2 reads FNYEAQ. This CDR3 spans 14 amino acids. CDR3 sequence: CASSRSAVTDTQYF. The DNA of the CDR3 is TGTGCCAGCAGTCGTTCGGCGGTCACAGATACGCAGTATTTT.

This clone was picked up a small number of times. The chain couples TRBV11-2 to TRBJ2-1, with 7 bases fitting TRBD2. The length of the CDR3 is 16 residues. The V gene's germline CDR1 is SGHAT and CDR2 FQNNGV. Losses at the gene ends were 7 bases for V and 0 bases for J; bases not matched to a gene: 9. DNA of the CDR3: TGTGCCAGCACCTACTTGGGGGGGAACTCCTACAATGAGCAGTTCTTC. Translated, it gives CASTYLGGNSYNEQFF.

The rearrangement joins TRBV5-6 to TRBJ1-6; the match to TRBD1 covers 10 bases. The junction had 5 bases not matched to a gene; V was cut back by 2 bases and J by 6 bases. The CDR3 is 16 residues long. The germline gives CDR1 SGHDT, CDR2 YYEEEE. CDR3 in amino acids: CASSLPGQGSNSPLHF. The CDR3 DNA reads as TGTGCCAGCAGCTTACCGGGACAGGGGAGTAATTCACCCCTCCACTTT.

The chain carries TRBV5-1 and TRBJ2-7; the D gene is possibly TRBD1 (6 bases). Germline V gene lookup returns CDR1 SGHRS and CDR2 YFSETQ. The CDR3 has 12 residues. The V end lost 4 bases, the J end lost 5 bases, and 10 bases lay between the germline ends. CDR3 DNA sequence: TGCGCCAGCAGCATAACAGGGAACGAGCAGTACTTC. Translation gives CASSITGNEQYF.

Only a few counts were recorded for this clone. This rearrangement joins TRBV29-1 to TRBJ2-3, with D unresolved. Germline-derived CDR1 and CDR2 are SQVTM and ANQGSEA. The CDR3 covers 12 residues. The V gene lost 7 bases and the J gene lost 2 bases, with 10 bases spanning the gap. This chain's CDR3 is CSARWATDTQYF. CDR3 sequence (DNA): TGCAGCGCCCGGTGGGCCACAGATACGCAGTATTTT.

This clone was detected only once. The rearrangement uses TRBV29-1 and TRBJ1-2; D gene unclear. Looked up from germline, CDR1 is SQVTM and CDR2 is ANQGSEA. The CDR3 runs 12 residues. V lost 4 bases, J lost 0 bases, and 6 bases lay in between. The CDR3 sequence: CSVASTNYGYTF. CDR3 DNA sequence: TGCAGCGTTGCATCTACTAACTATGGCTACACCTTC.

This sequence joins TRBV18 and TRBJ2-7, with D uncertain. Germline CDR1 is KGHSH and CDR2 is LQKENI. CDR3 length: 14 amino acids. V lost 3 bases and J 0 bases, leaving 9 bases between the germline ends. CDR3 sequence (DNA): TGTGCCAGCTCACCTTTAACAGACTCCTACGAGCAGTACTTC. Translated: CASSPLTDSYEQYF.

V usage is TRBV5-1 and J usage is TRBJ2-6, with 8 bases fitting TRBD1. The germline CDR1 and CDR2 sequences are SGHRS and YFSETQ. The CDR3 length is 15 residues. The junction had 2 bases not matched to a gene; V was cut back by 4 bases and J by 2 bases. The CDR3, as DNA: TGCGCCAGCAGCCTGACAGGGGCTGGGGCCAACGTCCTGACTTTC. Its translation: CASSLTGAGANVLTF.

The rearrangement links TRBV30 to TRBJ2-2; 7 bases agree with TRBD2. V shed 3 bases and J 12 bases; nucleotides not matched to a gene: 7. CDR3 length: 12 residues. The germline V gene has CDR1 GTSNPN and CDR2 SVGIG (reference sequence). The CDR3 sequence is CAWRALASQLFF. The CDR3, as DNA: TGTGCCTGGAGGGCACTAGCGTCTCAGCTGTTTTTT.

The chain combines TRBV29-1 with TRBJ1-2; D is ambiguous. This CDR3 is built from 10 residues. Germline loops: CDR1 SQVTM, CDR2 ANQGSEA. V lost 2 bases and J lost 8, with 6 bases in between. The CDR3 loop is CSVERAGYTF. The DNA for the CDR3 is TGCAGCGTTGAAAGGGCGGGCTACACCTTC.

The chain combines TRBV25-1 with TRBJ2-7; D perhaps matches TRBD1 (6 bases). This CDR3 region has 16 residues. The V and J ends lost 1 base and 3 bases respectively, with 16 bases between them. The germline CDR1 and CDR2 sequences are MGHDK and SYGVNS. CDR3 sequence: CASSESSGAPDYEQYF. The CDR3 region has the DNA TGTGCCAGCAGTGAATCTTCAGGGGCCCCTGACTACGAGCAGTACTTC.

This chain's CDR3 is CASSLARVANYGYTF. CDR3 in DNA: TGTGCCAGCAGCTTAGCGCGGGTAGCTAACTATGGCTACACCTTC. V gene TRBV7-2 combines with J gene TRBJ1-2; no clear D gene. Per germline, CDR1 SGHTA and CDR2 FQGNSA. V lost 0 bases to trimming and J lost 0 bases, with 8 bases between them. The CDR3 is 15 amino acids. The full variable domain, with the rest looked up from reference TRBV7-2 and TRBJ1-2, is GAGVSQSPSNKVTEKGKDVELRCDPISGHTALYWYRQSLGQGLEFLIYFQGNSAPDKSGLPSDRFSAERTGGSVSTLTIQRTQQEDSAVYLCASSLARVANYGYTFGSGTRLTVV.

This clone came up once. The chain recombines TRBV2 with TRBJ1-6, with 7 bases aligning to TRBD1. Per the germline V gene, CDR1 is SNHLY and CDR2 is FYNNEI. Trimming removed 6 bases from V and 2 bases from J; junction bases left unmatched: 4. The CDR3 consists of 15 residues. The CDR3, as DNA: TGTGCCAGCAGACGCGGGACAGCCTATAATTCACCCCTCCACTTT. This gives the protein CASRRGTAYNSPLHF.

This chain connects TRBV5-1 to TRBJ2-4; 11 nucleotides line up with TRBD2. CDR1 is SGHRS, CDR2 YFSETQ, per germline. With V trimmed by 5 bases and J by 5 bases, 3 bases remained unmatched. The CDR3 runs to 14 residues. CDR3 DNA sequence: TGCGCCAGCAGACTGGGACTAGCGGAAAACATTCAGTACTTC. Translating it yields CASRLGLAENIQYF.

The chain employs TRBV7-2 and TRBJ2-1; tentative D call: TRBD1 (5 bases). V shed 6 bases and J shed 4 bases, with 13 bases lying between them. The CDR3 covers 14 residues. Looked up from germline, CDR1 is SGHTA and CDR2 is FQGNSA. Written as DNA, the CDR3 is TGTGCCAGCAGTGTGGGGCCAGATTACAATGAGCAGTTCTTC. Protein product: CASSVGPDYNEQFF.

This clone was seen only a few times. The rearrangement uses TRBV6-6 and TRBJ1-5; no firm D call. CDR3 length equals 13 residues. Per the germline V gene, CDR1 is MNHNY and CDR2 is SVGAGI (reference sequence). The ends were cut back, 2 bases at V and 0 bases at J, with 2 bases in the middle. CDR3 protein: CASSYDSNQPQHF. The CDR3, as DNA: TGTGCCAGCAGTTACGATAGCAATCAGCCCCAGCATTTT.

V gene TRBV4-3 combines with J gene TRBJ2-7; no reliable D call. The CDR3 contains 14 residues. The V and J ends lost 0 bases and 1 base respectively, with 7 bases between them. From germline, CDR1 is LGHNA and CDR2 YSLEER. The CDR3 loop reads CASSQERHSYEQYF. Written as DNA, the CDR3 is TGCGCCAGCAGCCAAGAAAGGCATTCCTACGAGCAGTACTTC.